This is a list of T cell receptor beta chains from one sample in a study of blood T cell repertoires in COVID-19. The data were produced by immunoSEQ multiplex PCR, yet TCRdb's version contains in-frame clones alone and is incomplete. The data hold around 120,000 clones, with 70% to 90% observed a single time. Material: peripheral blood. Source of these receptors: a man aged 50-60 years with acute or convalescent COVID-19. The CDR3 runs from the conserved cysteine through the conserved F or W. A D gene is named only where the DNA matches it firmly. Size tells how often a clone was seen (once, few, many) or the class of an expanded clone, and some rows leave it out.

CASGTSIYNEQFF | TGTGCCAGCGGGACTAGTATCTACAATGAGCAGTTCTTC | TRBJ2-1 | - | TRBD2 | TRBV9
CASSPGLNGELFF | TGTGCCAGCAGTCCCGGACTAAACGGGGAGCTGTTTTTT | TRBJ2-2 | - | - | TRBV6-1
CATSDSRQGYTEAFF | TGTGCCACCAGTGATTCTCGACAGGGGTACACTGAAGCTTTCTTT | TRBJ1-1 | - | TRBD1 | TRBV24-1
CASSLAPGQNSGNTIYF | TGCGCCAGCAGCTTGGCTCCGGGACAAAACTCTGGAAACACCATATATTTT | TRBJ1-3 | - | - | TRBV5-1
CASSRDRGQSLHF | TGTGCCAGCAGCCGGGACAGGGGGCAATCCCTCCACTTT | TRBJ1-6 | - | TRBD1 | TRBV3-1/TRBV3-2
CASSQVSSSGYTF | TGTGCCAGCAGCCAAGTTTCCTCCAGTGGCTACACCTTC | TRBJ1-2 | few | - | TRBV14
CATSGGDTDTQYF | TGTGCCACCAGCGGCGGGGACACAGATACGCAGTATTTT | TRBJ2-3 | - | - | TRBV15
CASSLVPAGVSVDTQYF | TGTGCCAGCAGCTTAGTCCCAGCGGGAGTTTCGGTAGATACGCAGTATTTT | TRBJ2-3 | - | TRBD2 | TRBV7-2
CASSDRGQGFNEKLFF | TGTGCCAGCAGCGACCGTGGACAGGGGTTTAATGAAAAACTGTTTTTT | TRBJ1-4 | - | TRBD1 | TRBV11-3
CATGRTADTQYF | TGTGCCACGGGTCGCACAGCAGATACGCAGTATTTT | TRBJ2-3 | - | - | TRBV24-1
CASSGQGTAGNTIYF | TGTGCCAGCAGCGGACAGGGGACGGCTGGAAACACCATATATTTT | TRBJ1-3 | once | TRBD1 | TRBV7-8
CASSDYSINEQFF | TGTGCCAGCAGTGACTATTCCATAAATGAGCAGTTCTTC | TRBJ2-1 | - | - | TRBV27
CASSPPGQRDTEAFF | TGTGCCAGCTCACCTCCGGGACAAAGGGACACTGAAGCTTTCTTT | TRBJ1-1 | few | - | TRBV18
CASSQGGVPGNTIYF | TGTGCCAGCAGCCAAGGTGGAGTCCCTGGAAACACCATATATTTT | TRBJ1-3 | - | - | TRBV14
CASSESPRQETQYF | TGTGCCAGCAGTGAGAGCCCGAGGCAAGAGACCCAGTACTTC | TRBJ2-5 | - | - | TRBV5-6
CASSLRLAGGPGPRQFF | TGTGCCAGCAGCCTTCGACTAGCGGGAGGGCCAGGGCCTCGGCAGTTCTTC | TRBJ2-1 | - | TRBD2 | TRBV7-6